A selection of T cell receptor beta chains follows, all from one sample in a study of shared T cell receptors in the human thymus. The repertoire was sequenced with immunoSEQ multiplex PCR; TCRdb's copy has only in-frame clones and lacks some. The data hold about 500,000 clones, with around 78% observed a single time. These sequences were also reported in another study, on human thymus T cells.

The sample taken for sequencing was thymocytes. These receptors all stem from a boy in the first two years of life with a congenital heart defect. Each CDR3 is given with its conserved first and last residue. A D gene is named only where the DNA matches it firmly. Part of the rows lack a size; the others show once, few, many or a class for expanded clones.

V gene,clone size,J gene,D gene,CDR3 protein,CDR3 DNA
TRBV28,NA,TRBJ2-7,TRBD2,CASRASGSESEQYF,TGTGCCAGCAGGGCTAGCGGGAGTGAGTCCGAGCAGTACTTC
TRBV7-9,NA,TRBJ2-3,TRBD2,CASSLRGLAGAHGTDTQYF,TGTGCCAGCAGCTTACGAGGACTAGCGGGAGCGCATGGCACAGATACGCAGTATTTT
TRBV14,few,TRBJ2-7,NA,CASSPHPHLQARSYEQYF,TGTGCCAGCAGCCCCCACCCCCACCTGCAGGCCCGATCCTACGAGCAGTACTTC
TRBV10-3,NA,TRBJ2-7,TRBD2,CAISDEDRGLAGVSYEQYF,TGTGCCATCAGTGATGAGGACAGGGGACTAGCGGGAGTGTCCTACGAGCAGTACTTC
TRBV27,NA,TRBJ2-1,TRBD2,CASSPLGREGRNEQFF,TGTGCCAGCAGTCCGCTCGGGCGGGAGGGCCGAAATGAGCAGTTCTTC
TRBV7-6,NA,TRBJ2-3,NA,CASAIQERADNIGTDTQYF,TGTGCCAGCGCTATCCAGGAGCGGGCTGACAATATCGGCACAGATACGCAGTATTTT
TRBV5-1,once,TRBJ1-2,NA,CASSLGSGVPGGYTF,TGCGCCAGCAGCCTTGGGAGTGGGGTGCCCGGTGGCTACACCTTC
TRBV27,NA,TRBJ2-1,TRBD2,CASSLRSGGHNEQFF,TGTGCCAGCAGTCTACGTAGCGGGGGGCACAATGAGCAGTTCTTC
TRBV10-3,once,TRBJ1-4,TRBD1,CAISESRGPNEKLFF,TGTGCCATCAGTGAGTCCAGGGGGCCTAATGAAAAACTGTTTTTT
TRBV27,NA,TRBJ2-5,TRBD1,CASSRTGGGGETQYF,TGTGCCAGCAGCCGTACAGGGGGCGGCGGAGAGACCCAGTACTTC
TRBV28,NA,TRBJ2-7,TRBD1,CASSFTHPPRGSRWGMRYEQYF,TGTGCCAGCAGTTTCACCCACCCCCCCAGGGGGTCACGGTGGGGAATGCGCTACGAGCAGTACTTC
TRBV14,NA,TRBJ1-4,NA,CASSQVPGEPPTNEKLFF,TGTGCCAGCAGCCAAGTTCCCGGGGAGCCGCCAACTAATGAAAAACTGTTTTTT
TRBV7-9,NA,TRBJ1-2,NA,CASSSPDRTYGYTF,TGTGCCAGCAGCTCACCCGACAGGACCTATGGCTACACCTTC
TRBV4-1,NA,TRBJ1-1,NA,CASSPQLAPDRDTEAFF,TGCGCCAGCAGCCCGCAATTGGCGCCCGATCGGGATACTGAAGCTTTCTTT
TRBV18,NA,TRBJ1-1,NA,CASSPSGEGTEAFF,TGTGCCAGCTCACCATCCGGTGAGGGCACTGAAGCTTTCTTT
TRBV10-3,NA,TRBJ1-3,NA,CAITSTRDTRKPISGNTIYF,TGTGCCATCACCTCCACTCGGGACACTAGGAAGCCTATCTCTGGAAACACCATATATTTT
TRBV5-6,NA,TRBJ2-7,TRBD2,CASSARGSGSRDEQYF,TGTGCCAGCAGCGCCCGGGGTAGCGGGAGTCGGGACGAGCAGTACTTC
TRBV6-1,NA,TRBJ1-4,NA,CASSEGGPGNEKLFF,TGTGCCAGCAGTGAAGGTGGACCGGGGAATGAAAAACTGTTTTTT
TRBV11-2,NA,TRBJ2-7,NA,CASSLEFRYEQYF,TGTGCCAGCAGCTTAGAGTTCCGCTACGAGCAGTACTTC
TRBV4-1,NA,TRBJ2-7,NA,CASSQDYLDRLYEQYF,TGCGCCAGCAGCCAAGATTACCTAGACAGGCTGTACGAGCAGTACTTC
TRBV19,NA,TRBJ1-2,TRBD1,CARGNRGLVGYTF,TGTGCCAGGGGGAACAGGGGGCTCGTAGGCTACACCTTC
TRBV7-6,NA,TRBJ1-1,TRBD1,CASSPGTVNTEAFF,TGTGCCAGCAGCCCGGGGACAGTCAACACTGAAGCTTTCTTT
TRBV6-5,NA,TRBJ2-5,TRBD2,CASSPLAGGETQYF,TGTGCCAGCAGCCCACTAGCGGGAGGGGAGACCCAGTACTTC
TRBV2,NA,TRBJ1-2,NA,CASSLKGRVGYGYTF,TGTGCCAGCAGCCTTAAGGGCAGGGTAGGCTACGGCTACACCTTC
TRBV2,once,TRBJ2-7,TRBD2,CASSEEAGLAGGQSSYEQYF,TGTGCCAGCAGTGAAGAAGCAGGACTAGCGGGAGGACAAAGCTCCTACGAGCAGTACTTC
TRBV6-1,once,TRBJ1-5,NA,CASSEVPLRRNQPQHF,TGTGCCAGCAGTGAAGTCCCCCTAAGGAGAAATCAGCCCCAGCATTTT
TRBV29-1,NA,TRBJ2-7,TRBD2,CSVGKASGRYYEQYF,TGCAGCGTTGGGAAGGCTAGCGGGAGGTACTACGAGCAGTACTTC
TRBV2,once,TRBJ2-3,TRBD2,CATTSGALTDTQYF,TGTGCCACGACTAGCGGGGCCCTCACAGATACGCAGTATTTT
TRBV4-3,once,TRBJ2-2,TRBD2,CASSQDQGTSGRASKTGELFF,TGCGCCAGCAGCCAAGACCAGGGGACTAGCGGGAGAGCTAGTAAAACCGGGGAGCTGTTTTTT
TRBV6-4,NA,TRBJ2-1,TRBD2,CASSDSGGTHYNEQFF,TGTGCCAGCAGTGACTCGGGGGGGACTCACTACAATGAGCAGTTCTTC